Listed here are 20 T cell receptor beta chains from one sample, sequenced in a study of tumor-infiltrating lymphocytes in primary liver carcinoma. Out of unsorted whole blood came the blood RNA, and germline DNA was extracted as well. Making TCR beta cDNA involved around 500 ng total RNA and a constant-region primer. ARM-PCR was slightly modified, and three nested multiplex PCR rounds with it gave rise to the TCR beta libraries. Amplification in the first two PCR rounds was performed using TRBV1-TRBV30 forward primers and a C-beta reverse primer for approximately 10 cycles each. One entry per CDR3 protein, called by TCRdb with MiXCR from the multiplex PCR reads. The sample yields 330,000 or so distinct CDR3 sequences, less than 75% seen once. The source material was peripheral blood. These receptors all stem from a man aged 35-49 years with primary liver carcinoma and hepatitis B virus infection.

On this clonotype: The CDR3 does not close with the conserved phenylalanine or tryptophan, likely indicating a read error. The rearrangement uses TRBV11-2 and TRBJ2-5; 8 nucleotides match TRBD1. Looked up from germline, CDR1 is SGHAT and CDR2 is FQNNGV. The CDR3 spans 18 residues. The ends lost 4 bases at V and 2 bases at J; junction bases unmatched: 15. This CDR3 is CASSWGQVAHSAQETQYI. The CDR3 nucleotides read TGTGCCAGCAGCTGGGGACAGGTGGCGCATTCCGCGCAAGAGACCCAGTACATC.

This clonotype was counted a few times. The chain recombines TRBV5-1 with TRBJ2-7; the match to TRBD2 covers 14 bases. V was pared by 4 bases and J by 0 bases, with 6 bases of the junction left unmatched. Germline CDR1 SGHRS, CDR2 YFSETQ. There are 17 residues in the CDR3. Here the CDR3 reads CASSPGGTSGSSYEQYF. CDR3 nucleotides: TGCGCCAGCAGCCCTGGGGGGACTAGCGGGAGCTCCTACGAGCAGTACTTC.

This clonotype has a handful of counts. The chain carries TRBV24-1 and TRBJ2-2; D gene uncertain. The CDR3 spans 14 residues. V was trimmed by 5 bases and J by 1 base, leaving 7 bases between them. CDR1 is KGHDR and CDR2 is SFDVKD in the germline V gene. The CDR3 coding sequence is TGTGCCACCAGTGCCGACTTGAACACCGGGGAGCTGTTTTTT. This translates into CATSADLNTGELFF.

With regard to this clonotype: This may arise from a read error, as a much more abundant clone is one base away. CDR3 DNA: TGTGCCAGCAGCAACGGAGGGAATTCACCCCTCAACTTT. This codes for CASSNGGNSPLNF. The chain carries TRBV6-6 and TRBJ1-6; no clear D gene. The V gene's germline CDR1 is MNHNY and CDR2 SVGAGI (reference sequence). The CDR3 contains 13 residues.

This chain connects TRBV11-2 to TRBJ2-1; D call uncertain. Germline CDR1 and CDR2: SGHAT and FQNNGV. This CDR3 comprises 15 residues. Trimming removed 0 bases from V and 8 bases from J, with 14 bases in between. The CDR3 loop reads CASSLESKVYDEQFF. The DNA of the CDR3 is TGTGCCAGCAGCTTAGAAAGTAAGGTATATGATGAGCAGTTCTTC.

Comments on this clonotype: An end of the junction differs from the germline gene, which may be a read error. This chain connects TRBV4-2 to TRBJ2-1; perhaps TRBD2 as D (5 bases). Per the germline V gene, CDR1 is LGHNA and CDR2 is YNFKEQ. This CDR3 spans 12 amino acids. DNA of the CDR3: TGTGTCAGCGGCCAAGAACGCAATGAGCAGTTCTTC. It yields the protein CVSGQERNEQFF.

The chain carries TRBV5-1 and TRBJ2-7; perhaps TRBD1 as D (8 bases). Trimming removed 4 bases at V and 9 bases at J, with 17 bases between. Germline V gene lookup returns CDR1 SGHRS and CDR2 YFSETQ. The CDR3 spans 13 residues. The CDR3 spells CASSIGQGGGQYF. Here the CDR3 DNA reads TGCGCCAGCAGCATTGGACAGGGCGGGGGGCAGTACTTC.

For this clonotype: This clone may be a read error of a much larger clone one base away. The chain carries TRBV6-2 or TRBV6-3 and TRBJ2-1, with unresolved D. The CDR3 is 13 residues long. Germline-derived CDR1 and CDR2 are MNHEY and SVGEGT. V lost 6 bases and J 8 bases, leaving 14 bases between the germline ends. CDR3 residues: CASRPAFLDEQFF. DNA for the CDR3: TGTGCCAGCAGACCTGCCTTTTTAGATGAGCAGTTCTTC.

This clonotype was observed a few times. The CDR3 region has the DNA TGTGCCGGCAAGGAGTACACTGAAGCTTTCTTT. It codes for CAGKEYTEAFF. The V call is TRBV6-1, the J call TRBJ1-1, with unresolved D. CDR3 length: 11 amino acids. The germline V gene encodes CDR1 MNHNS and CDR2 SASEGT. V lost 11 bases, J lost 3 bases, and 10 bases lay in between.

The chain couples TRBV5-4 to TRBJ2-1; 11 bases align to TRBD2. This CDR3 spans 15 amino acids. Trimming took 9 bases from V and 4 from J; bases not matched to a gene: 9. Germline CDR1 reads SGHNT; CDR2 reads YYREEE (reference sequence). The CDR3 reads CATLKASGRYNEQFF. The CDR3 DNA sequence: TGTGCCACTCTAAAAGCTAGCGGGAGGTACAATGAGCAGTTCTTC.

The V and J genes are TRBV6-2 or TRBV6-3 and TRBJ1-4; D is possibly TRBD1 (5 bases). The CDR3 has 18 amino acids. V gave up 8 bases and J gave up 4 bases, with 26 bases separating them. Germline CDR1 MNHEY, CDR2 SVGEGT. The CDR3 spells CASDYSTRQRAGNEKLFF. The CDR3 bases are TGTGCCAGCGATTACTCGACAAGACAGCGCGCCGGTAATGAAAAACTGTTTTTT.

Remarks on this clonotype: A much larger clone sits a single nucleotide away, making a read error possible. CDR3 DNA: TGTGCCATCAGTAACCAGGGAGCCAATAACATTCAGTACTTC. Translating gives CAISNQGANNIQYF. V and J are TRBV10-3 and TRBJ2-4, with D perhaps given as TRBD1 or TRBD2 (5 bases each). CDR3 length equals 14 residues. Per the germline V gene, CDR1 is ENHRY and CDR2 is SYGVKD.

The V call is TRBV11-2, the J call TRBJ2-5; D may be TRBD1 (5 bases). The CDR3 totals 12 residues. Trimming cost V 11 bases and J 5 bases, with 15 bases left between them. Germline CDR1 and CDR2: SGHAT and FQNNGV. DNA of the CDR3: TGTGCCGGCGGCCAAGGGGTTGAGACCCAGTACTTC. This translates into CAGGQGVETQYF.

As regards this clonotype: The germline gene is not matched at one end of the junction; a read error may be the cause. The rearrangement links TRBV29-1 to TRBJ1-2, with D unresolved. Per germline, CDR1 SQVTM and CDR2 ANQGSEA. The CDR3 is made up of 12 amino acids. As DNA, the CDR3 is TGCAGCGCTGAAGGAGGGTGCCTTGGCTACACCTTC. Translation gives CSAEGGCLGYTF.

Regarding this clonotype: A read error may account for a junction end that differs from germline. The CDR3 protein is CASSLMAIVTHYF. The CDR3 DNA is TGTGCCAGCAGCTTAATGGCAATAGTGACCCATTACTTC. The V call is TRBV11-2, the J call TRBJ2-5; D is unresolved. CDR1 is SGHAT and CDR2 is FQNNGV in the germline V gene. CDR3 length equals 13 residues.

The sample holds a few counts of this clonotype. The CDR3 end shows no conserved phenylalanine or tryptophan, and so a read error is likely. The chain links TRBV14 to TRBJ2-1, with D maybe TRBD1 (6 bases). Germline V lookup: CDR1 SGHDN, CDR2 FVKESK. The CDR3 totals 12 residues. Trimming pared 2 bases from V and 9 bases from J, leaving 8 bases between. The CDR3 region has the DNA TGTGCCAGCAGCCAACTAGGGGGTGAGCAGTTCTTA. As protein: CASSQLGGEQFL.

Comments on this clonotype: A much bigger clone sits one base away, suggesting this may be a read error. V gene TRBV6-6 combines with J gene TRBJ2-3; D call uncertain. Looked up from germline, CDR1 is MNHNY and CDR2 is SVGAGI (reference sequence). The CDR3 runs 14 residues. The CDR3 sequence: CVSENPLVADTQYF. DNA for the CDR3: TGTGTCAGCGAGAACCCCCTCGTGGCAGATACGCAGTATTTT.

Notes on this clonotype: The junction departs from germline at one end; a sequencing error may be responsible. The chain recombines TRBV11-2 with TRBJ1-5; D perhaps matches TRBD1 (6 bases). This CDR3 has 15 amino acids. The germline CDR1 and CDR2 sequences are SGHAT and FQNNGV. CDR3 sequence: CGSGTGTPSNQPQHF. CDR3 coding DNA: TGTGGCAGCGGCACCGGGACACCTAGCAATCAGCCCCAGCATTTT.

J is TRBJ2-1 and V is TRBV12-3 or TRBV12-4; TRBD1 agrees at 8 bases. V lost 3 bases to trimming and J lost 4 bases; unmatched junction nucleotides: 5. CDR3 length: 15 amino acids. This chain's CDR3 is CASSFLTGDYNEQFF. In nucleotides, the CDR3 is TGTGCCAGCAGTTTTTTGACAGGGGATTACAATGAGCAGTTCTTC.

About this clonotype itself: Given a much more abundant clone one base away, this may be a read error. V gene TRBV10-3 combines with J gene TRBJ2-7; D perhaps matches TRBD2 (6 bases). Germline V gene lookup returns CDR1 ENHRY and CDR2 SYGVKD. The CDR3 spans 15 residues. Trimming stripped 8 bases from V and 2 bases from J, with 19 bases between. In nucleotides, the CDR3 is TGTGCCATCCCCAGACGGGACTCGAGTCCCTACGAGCAGTACTTC. Its translation is CAIPRRDSSPYEQYF.